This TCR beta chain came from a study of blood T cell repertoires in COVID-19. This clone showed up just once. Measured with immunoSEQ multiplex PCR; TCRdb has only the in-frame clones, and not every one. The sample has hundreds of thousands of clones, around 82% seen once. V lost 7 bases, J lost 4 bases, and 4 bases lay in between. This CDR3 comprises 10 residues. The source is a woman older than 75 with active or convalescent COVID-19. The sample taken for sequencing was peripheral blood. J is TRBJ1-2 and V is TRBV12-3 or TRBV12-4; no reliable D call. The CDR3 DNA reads TGTGCCAGCAAGCTCTATGGCTACACCTTC. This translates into CASKLYGYTF.